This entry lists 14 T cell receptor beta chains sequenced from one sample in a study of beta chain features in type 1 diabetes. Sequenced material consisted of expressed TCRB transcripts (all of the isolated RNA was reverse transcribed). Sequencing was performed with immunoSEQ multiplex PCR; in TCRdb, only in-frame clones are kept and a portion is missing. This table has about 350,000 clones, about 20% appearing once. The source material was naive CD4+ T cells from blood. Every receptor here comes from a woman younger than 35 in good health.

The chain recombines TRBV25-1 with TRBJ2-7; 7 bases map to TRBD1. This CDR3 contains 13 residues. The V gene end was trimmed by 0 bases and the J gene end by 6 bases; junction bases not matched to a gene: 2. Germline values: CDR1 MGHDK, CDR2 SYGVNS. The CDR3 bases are TGTGCCAGCAGTGAATATGACAGGGCCGAGCAGTACTTC. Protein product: CASSEYDRAEQYF.

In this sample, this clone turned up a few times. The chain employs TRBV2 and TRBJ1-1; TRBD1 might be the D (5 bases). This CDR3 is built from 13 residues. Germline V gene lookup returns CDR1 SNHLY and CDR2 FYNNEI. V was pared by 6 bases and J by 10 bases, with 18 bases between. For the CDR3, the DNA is TGTGCCAGCAGCGCCGGGGGACTTAGGGCAGCTTTCTTT. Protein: CASSAGGLRAAFF.

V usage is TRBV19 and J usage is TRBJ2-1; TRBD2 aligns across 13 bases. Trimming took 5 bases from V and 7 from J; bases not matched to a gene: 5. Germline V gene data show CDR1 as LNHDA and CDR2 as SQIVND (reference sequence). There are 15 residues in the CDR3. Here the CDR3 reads CASSSWTSGSNEQFF. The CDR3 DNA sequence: TGTGCCAGTAGTTCCTGGACTAGCGGGAGTAATGAGCAGTTCTTC.

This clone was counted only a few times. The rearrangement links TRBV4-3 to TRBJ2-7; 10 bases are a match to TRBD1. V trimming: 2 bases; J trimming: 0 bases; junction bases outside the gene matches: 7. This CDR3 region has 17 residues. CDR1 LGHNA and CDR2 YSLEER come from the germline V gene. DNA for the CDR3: TGCGCCAGCAGCCAACAAGTCGGGACAGGGGCCTCCTACGAGCAGTACTTC. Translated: CASSQQVGTGASYEQYF.

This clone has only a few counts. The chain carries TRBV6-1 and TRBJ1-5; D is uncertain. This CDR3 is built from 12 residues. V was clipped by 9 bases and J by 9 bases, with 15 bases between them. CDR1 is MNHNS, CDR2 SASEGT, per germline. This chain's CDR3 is CASRGLSPPQHF. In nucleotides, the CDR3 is TGTGCCAGTCGGGGTTTGAGTCCGCCCCAGCATTTT.

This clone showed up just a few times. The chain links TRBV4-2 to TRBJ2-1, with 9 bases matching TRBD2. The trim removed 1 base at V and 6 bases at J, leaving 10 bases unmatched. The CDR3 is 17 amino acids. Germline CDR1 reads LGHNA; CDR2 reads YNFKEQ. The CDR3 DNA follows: TGTGCCAGCAGCCAAGTGGGGGTAGCGGGGGATGCCAATGAGCAGTTCTTC. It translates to CASSQVGVAGDANEQFF.

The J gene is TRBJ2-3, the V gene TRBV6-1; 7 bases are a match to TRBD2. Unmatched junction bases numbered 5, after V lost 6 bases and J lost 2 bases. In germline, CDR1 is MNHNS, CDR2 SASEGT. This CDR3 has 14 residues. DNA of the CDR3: TGTGCCAGCAGACAGACTAGCCCCACAGATACGCAGTATTTT. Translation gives CASRQTSPTDTQYF.

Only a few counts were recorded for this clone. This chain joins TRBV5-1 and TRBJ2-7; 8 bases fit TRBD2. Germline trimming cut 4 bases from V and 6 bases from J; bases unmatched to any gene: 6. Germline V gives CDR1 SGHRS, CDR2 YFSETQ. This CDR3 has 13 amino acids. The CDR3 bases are TGCGCCAGCAGCGGGGGACTAGAAGGCGAGCAGTACTTC. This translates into CASSGGLEGEQYF.

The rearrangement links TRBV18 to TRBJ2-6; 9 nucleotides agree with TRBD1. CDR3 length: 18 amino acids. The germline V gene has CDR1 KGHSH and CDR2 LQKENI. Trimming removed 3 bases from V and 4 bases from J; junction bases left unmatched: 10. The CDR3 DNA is TGTGCCAGCTCACCCCAGGACAGGGGCGGGTCCGGGGCCAACGTCCTGACTTTC. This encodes CASSPQDRGGSGANVLTF. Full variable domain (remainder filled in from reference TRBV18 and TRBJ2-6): NAGVMQNPRHLVRRRGQEARLRCSPMKGHSHVYWYRQLPEEGLKFMVYLQKENIIDESGMPKERFSAEFPKEGPSILRIQQVVRGDSAAYFCASSPQDRGGSGANVLTFGAGSRLTVL.

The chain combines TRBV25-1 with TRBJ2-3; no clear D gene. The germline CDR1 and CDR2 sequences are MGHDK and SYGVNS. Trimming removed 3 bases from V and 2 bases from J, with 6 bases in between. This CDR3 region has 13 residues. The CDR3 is CASSDSSTDTQYF. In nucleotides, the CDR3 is TGTGCCAGCAGTGATTCCTCCACAGATACGCAGTATTTT.

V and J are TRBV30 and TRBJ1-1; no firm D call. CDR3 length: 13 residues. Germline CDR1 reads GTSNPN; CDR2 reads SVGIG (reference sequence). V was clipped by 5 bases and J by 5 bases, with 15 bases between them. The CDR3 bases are TGTGCCTGGGGGGTGCGGGGATGGACTGAAGCTTTCTTT. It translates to CAWGVRGWTEAFF. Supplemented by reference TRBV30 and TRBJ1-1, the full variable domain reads SQTIHQWPATLVQPVGSPLSLECTVEGTSNPNLYWYRQAAGRGLQLLFYSVGIGQISSEVPQNLSASRPQDRQFILSSKKLLLSDSGFYLCAWGVRGWTEAFFGQGTRLTVV.

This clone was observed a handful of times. CDR3 in DNA: TGTGCCAGCAGTTACACGGCTCAAGCGAGCAATCAGCCCCAGCATTTT. Its protein product is CASSYTAQASNQPQHF. The V call is TRBV6-5, the J call TRBJ1-5, with D uncertain. CDR1 and CDR2 from the germline V gene are MNHEY and SVGAGI. V lost 2 bases and J lost 1, with 12 bases in between. The CDR3 has 16 residues.

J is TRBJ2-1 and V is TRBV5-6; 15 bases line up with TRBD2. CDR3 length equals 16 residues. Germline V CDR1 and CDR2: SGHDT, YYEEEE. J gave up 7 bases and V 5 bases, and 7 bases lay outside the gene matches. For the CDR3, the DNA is TGTGCCAGCAGTCGGACTAGCGGGGGGGCGGAGAATGAGCAGTTCTTC. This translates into CASSRTSGGAENEQFF.

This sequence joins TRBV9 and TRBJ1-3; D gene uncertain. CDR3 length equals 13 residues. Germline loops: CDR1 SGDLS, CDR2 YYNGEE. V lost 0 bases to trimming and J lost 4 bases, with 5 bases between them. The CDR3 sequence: CASSVEAGNTIYF. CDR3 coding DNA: TGTGCCAGCAGCGTAGAAGCGGGAAACACCATATATTTT.